This paragraph covers one T cell receptor (beta chain) sequence. Ages ranged from about 18 to 89 years, with residence in under 25 US areas. These data originate in a study of blood T cell repertoires in COVID-19. Trimming removed 5 bases at V and 2 bases at J, with 13 bases between. The CDR3 length is 16 residues. Germline CDR1 MRHNA, CDR2 SNTAGT. Authors' analysis steps: Reference gene primer amplification yielded estimated nucleated cell counts. Data came from immunoSEQ multiplex PCR; TCRdb stores just in-frame clones and leaves some out. V and J calls and clone size are those listed in that table; D and trimming were worked out from the DNA. Here the sample spans a few hundred thousand clones, 75% to 90% being singletons.

Sample: PBMCs or T cells enriched from blood (not recorded which). The TCR was taken from a man aged 18 to 30 who had recovered from COVID-19. V usage is TRBV6-4 and J usage is TRBJ2-6, with D hard to call. CDR3 loop: CASSISPGAGANVLTF. The CDR3 DNA reads as TGTGCCAGCAGTATATCCCCGGGTGCTGGGGCCAACGTCCTGACTTTC.